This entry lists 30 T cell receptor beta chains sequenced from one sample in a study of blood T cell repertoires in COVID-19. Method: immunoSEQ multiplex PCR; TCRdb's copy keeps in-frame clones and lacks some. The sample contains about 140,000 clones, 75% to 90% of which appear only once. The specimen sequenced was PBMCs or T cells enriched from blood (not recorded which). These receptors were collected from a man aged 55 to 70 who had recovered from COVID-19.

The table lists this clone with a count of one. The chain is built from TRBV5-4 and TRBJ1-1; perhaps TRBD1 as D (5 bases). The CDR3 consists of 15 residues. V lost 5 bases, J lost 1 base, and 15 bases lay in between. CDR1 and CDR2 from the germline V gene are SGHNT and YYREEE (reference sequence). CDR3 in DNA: TGTGCCAGCAGTCCCTGGGGCAGTCAGAACACTGAAGCTTTCTTT. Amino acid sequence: CASSPWGSQNTEAFF.

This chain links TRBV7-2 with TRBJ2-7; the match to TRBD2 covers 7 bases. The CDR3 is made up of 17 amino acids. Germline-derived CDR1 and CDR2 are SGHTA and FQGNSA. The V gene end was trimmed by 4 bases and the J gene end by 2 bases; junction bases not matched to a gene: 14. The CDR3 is CASSSKSFPGGTYEQYF. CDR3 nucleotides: TGTGCCAGCAGCTCGAAGAGCTTTCCGGGAGGCACCTACGAGCAGTACTTC. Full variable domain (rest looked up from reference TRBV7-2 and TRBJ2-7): GAGVSQSPSNKVTEKGKDVELRCDPISGHTALYWYRQSLGQGLEFLIYFQGNSAPDKSGLPSDRFSAERTGGSVSTLTIQRTQQEDSAVYLCASSSKSFPGGTYEQYFGPGTRLTVT.

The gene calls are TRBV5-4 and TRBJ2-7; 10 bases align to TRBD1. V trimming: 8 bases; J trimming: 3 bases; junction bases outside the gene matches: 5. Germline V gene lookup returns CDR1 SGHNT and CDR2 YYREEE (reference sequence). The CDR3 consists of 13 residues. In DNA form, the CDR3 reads TGTGCCAGTTCCGGGACAGGGGACTACGAGCAGTACTTC. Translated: CASSGTGDYEQYF. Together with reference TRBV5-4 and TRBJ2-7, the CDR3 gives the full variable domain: ETGVTQSPTHLIKTRGQQVTLRCSSQSGHNTVSWYQQALGQGPQFIFQYYREEENGRGNFPPRFSGLQFPNYSSELNVNALELDDSALYLCASSGTGDYEQYFGPGTRLTVT.

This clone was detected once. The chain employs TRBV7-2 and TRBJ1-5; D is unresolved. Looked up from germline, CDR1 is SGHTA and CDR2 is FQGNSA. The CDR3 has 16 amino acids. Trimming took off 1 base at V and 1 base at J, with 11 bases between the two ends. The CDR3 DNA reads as TGTGCCAGCAGCTTAGTGCCGGGTTGGAGCAATCAGCCCCAGCATTTT. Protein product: CASSLVPGWSNQPQHF.

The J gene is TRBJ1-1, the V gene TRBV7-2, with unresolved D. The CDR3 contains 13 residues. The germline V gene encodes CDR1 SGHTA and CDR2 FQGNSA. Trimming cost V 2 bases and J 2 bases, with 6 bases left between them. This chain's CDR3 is CASSLQTNTEAFF. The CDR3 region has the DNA TGTGCCAGCAGCTTACAAACAAACACTGAAGCTTTCTTT.

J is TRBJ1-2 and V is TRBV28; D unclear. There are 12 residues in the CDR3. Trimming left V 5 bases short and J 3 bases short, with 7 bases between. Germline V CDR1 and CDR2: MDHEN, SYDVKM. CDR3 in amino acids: CASSTQDYGYTF. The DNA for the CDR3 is TGTGCCAGCAGTACGCAGGACTATGGCTACACCTTC.

The CDR3 DNA follows: TGTGCCAGCAGCCAGACAGGGGGCAACACTGAAGCTTTCTTT. Protein: CASSQTGGNTEAFF. This chain connects TRBV7-9 to TRBJ1-1; 10 bases fit TRBD1. Germline assignment: CDR1 SEHNR and CDR2 FQNEAQ (reference sequence). Trimming took 5 bases from V and 2 from J; bases not matched to a gene: 2. CDR3 size: 14 residues.

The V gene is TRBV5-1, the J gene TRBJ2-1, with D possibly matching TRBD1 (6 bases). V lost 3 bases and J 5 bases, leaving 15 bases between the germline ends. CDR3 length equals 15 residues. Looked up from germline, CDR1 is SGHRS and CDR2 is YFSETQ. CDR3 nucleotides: TGCGCCAGCAGCTCCCTGTCACAGGGCAACAATGAGCAGTTCTTC. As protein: CASSSLSQGNNEQFF. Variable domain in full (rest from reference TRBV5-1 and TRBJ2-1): KAGVTQTPRYLIKTRGQQVTLSCSPISGHRSVSWYQQTPGQGLQFLFEYFSETQRNKGNFPGRFSGRQFSNSRSEMNVSTLELGDSALYLCASSSLSQGNNEQFFGPGTRLTVL.

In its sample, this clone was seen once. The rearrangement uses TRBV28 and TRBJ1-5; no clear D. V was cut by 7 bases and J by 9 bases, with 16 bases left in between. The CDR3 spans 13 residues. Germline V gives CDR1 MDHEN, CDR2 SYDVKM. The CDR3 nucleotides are TGTGCCAGCACCCGTGGAGGGAAGGGGCCCCAGCATTTT. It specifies CASTRGGKGPQHF.

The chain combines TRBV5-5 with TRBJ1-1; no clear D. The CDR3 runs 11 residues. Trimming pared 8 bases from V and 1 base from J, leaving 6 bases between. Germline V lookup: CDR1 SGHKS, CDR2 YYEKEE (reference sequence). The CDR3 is CASRQNTEAFF. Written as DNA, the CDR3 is TGTGCCAGTAGACAGAACACTGAAGCTTTCTTT.

The CDR3 loop is CASSLEGTGVPTEAFF. The DNA for the CDR3 is TGTGCCAGCAGCTTAGAAGGGACAGGGGTCCCGACTGAAGCTTTCTTT. The chain employs TRBV7-8 and TRBJ1-1; 10 bases match TRBD1. V was pared by 1 base and J by 5 bases, with 7 bases of the junction left unmatched. The CDR3 loop spans 16 amino acids. The germline V gene has CDR1 SGHVS and CDR2 FQNEAQ.

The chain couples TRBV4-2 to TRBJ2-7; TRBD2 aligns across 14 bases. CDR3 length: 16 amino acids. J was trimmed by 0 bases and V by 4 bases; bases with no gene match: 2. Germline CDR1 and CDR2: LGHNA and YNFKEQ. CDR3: CASSRGTSGSSYEQYF. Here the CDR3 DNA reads TGTGCCAGCAGCCGGGGGACTAGCGGGAGCTCCTACGAGCAGTACTTC.

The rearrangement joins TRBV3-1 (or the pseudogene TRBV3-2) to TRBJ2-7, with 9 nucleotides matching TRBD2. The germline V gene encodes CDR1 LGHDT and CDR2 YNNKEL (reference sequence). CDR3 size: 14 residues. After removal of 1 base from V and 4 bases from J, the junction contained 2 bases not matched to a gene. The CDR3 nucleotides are TGTGCCAGCAGCCAAGGCCTAGCGGGATACGAGCAGTACTTC. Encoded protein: CASSQGLAGYEQYF.

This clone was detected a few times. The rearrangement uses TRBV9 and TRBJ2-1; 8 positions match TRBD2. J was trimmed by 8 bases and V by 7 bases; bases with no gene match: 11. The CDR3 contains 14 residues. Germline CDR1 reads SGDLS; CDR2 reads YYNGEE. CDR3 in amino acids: CASAAFLAGDEQFF. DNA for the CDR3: TGTGCCAGCGCAGCGTTTCTAGCGGGCGATGAGCAGTTCTTC.

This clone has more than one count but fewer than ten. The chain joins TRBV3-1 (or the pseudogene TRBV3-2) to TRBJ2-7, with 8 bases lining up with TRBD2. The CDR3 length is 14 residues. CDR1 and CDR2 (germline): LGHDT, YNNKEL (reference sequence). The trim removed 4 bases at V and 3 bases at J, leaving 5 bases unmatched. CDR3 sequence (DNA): TGTGCCAGCAGCCCGCCGGGGGGGCTCTACGAGCAGTACTTC. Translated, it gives CASSPPGGLYEQYF.

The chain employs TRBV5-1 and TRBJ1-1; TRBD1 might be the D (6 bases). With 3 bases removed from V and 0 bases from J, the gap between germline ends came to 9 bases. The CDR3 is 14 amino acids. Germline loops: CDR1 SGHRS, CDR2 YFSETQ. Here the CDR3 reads CASSSDSMNTEAFF. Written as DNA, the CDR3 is TGCGCCAGCAGCTCGGACAGCATGAACACTGAAGCTTTCTTT. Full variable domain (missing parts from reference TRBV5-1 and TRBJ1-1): KAGVTQTPRYLIKTRGQQVTLSCSPISGHRSVSWYQQTPGQGLQFLFEYFSETQRNKGNFPGRFSGRQFSNSRSEMNVSTLELGDSALYLCASSSDSMNTEAFFGQGTRLTVV.

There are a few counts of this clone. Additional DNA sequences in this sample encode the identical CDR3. The DNA of the CDR3 is TGTGCCTGGGAACAGGGAGGGACTGAAGCTTTCTTT. Protein: CAWEQGGTEAFF. The chain combines TRBV30 with TRBJ1-1; D is possibly TRBD1 (6 bases). V gave up 5 bases and J gave up 5 bases, with 12 bases separating them. Germline loops: CDR1 GTSNPN, CDR2 SVGIG (reference sequence). There are 12 residues in the CDR3.

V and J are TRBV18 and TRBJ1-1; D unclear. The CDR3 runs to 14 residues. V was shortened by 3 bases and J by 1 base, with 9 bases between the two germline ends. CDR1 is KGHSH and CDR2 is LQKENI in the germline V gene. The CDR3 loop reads CASSPLPGNTEAFF. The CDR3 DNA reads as TGTGCCAGCTCACCCCTCCCGGGGAACACTGAAGCTTTCTTT.

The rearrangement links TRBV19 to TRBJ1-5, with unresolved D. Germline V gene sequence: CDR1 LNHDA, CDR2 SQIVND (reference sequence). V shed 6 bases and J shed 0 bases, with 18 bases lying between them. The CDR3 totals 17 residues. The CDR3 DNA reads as TGTGCCAGTAGCTCCCCGTCCGGGATTGGTAGCAATCAGCCCCAGCATTTT. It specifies CASSSPSGIGSNQPQHF.

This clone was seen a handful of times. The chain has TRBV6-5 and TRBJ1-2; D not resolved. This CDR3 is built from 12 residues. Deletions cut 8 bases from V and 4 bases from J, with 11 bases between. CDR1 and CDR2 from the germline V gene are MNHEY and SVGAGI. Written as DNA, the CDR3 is TGTGCCAGCCGGGAGGGATCCTATGGCTACACCTTC. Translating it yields CASREGSYGYTF.

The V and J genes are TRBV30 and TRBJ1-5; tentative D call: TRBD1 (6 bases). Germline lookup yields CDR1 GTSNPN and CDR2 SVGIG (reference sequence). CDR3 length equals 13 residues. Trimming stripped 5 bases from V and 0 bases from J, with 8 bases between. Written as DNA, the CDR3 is TGTGCCTGGGCGGACAGTAGCAATCAGCCCCAGCATTTT. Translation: CAWADSSNQPQHF.

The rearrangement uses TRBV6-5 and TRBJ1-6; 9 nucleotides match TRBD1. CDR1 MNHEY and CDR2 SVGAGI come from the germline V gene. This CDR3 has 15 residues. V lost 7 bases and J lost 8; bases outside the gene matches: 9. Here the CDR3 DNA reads TGTGCCAGCAACAAACAGGGGGCGACGGATTCACCCCTCCACTTT. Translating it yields CASNKQGATDSPLHF.

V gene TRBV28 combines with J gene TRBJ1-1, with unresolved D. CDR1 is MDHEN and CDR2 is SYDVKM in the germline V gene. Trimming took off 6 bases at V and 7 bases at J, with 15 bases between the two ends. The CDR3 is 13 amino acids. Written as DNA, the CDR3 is TGTGCCAGCAGAATAAGTCGTCTCAGTGAAGCTTTCTTT. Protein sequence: CASRISRLSEAFF.

In nucleotides, the CDR3 is TGTGCCAGCAGCCAAGGTCTCGTCGGCGGTGACTACGAGCAGTACTTC. This codes for CASSQGLVGGDYEQYF. The chain couples TRBV14 to TRBJ2-7; D is unresolved. CDR3 length: 16 amino acids. The V gene lost 1 base and the J gene lost 3 bases, with 16 bases spanning the gap. CDR1 SGHDN and CDR2 FVKESK come from the germline V gene.

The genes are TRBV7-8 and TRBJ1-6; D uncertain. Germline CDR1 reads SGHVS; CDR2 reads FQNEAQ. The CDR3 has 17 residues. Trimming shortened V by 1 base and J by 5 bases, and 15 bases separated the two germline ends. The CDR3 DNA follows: TGTGCCAGCAGCTTAGGCCAGGCCCCTTTACATAATTCACCCCTCCACTTT. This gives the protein CASSLGQAPLHNSPLHF.

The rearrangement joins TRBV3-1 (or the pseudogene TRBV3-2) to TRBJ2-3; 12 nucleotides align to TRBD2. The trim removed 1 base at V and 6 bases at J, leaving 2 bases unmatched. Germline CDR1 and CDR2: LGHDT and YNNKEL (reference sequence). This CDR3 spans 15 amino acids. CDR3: CASSQGLAGVDTQYF. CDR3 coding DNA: TGTGCCAGCAGCCAAGGACTAGCGGGAGTTGATACGCAGTATTTT.

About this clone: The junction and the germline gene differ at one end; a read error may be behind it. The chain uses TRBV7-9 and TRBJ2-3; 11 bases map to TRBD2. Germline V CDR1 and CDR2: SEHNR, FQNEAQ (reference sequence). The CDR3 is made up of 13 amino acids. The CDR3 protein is CASSSVGLAGGPF. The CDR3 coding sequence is TGTGCCAGCAGCTCCGTAGGACTAGCGGGCGGTCCTTTT.

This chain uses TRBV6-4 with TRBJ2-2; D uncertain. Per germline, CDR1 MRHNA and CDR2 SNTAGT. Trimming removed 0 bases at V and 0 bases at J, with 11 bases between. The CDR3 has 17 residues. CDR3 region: CASSDSMGTSNTGELFF. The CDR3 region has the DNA TGTGCCAGCAGTGACTCGATGGGCACCTCGAACACCGGGGAGCTGTTTTTT.

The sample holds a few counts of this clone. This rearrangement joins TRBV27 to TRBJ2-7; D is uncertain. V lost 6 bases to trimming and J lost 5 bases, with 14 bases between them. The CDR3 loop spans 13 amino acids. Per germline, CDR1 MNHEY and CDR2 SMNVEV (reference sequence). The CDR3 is CASSLQVWDEQYF. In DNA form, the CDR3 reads TGTGCCAGCAGCCTCCAGGTCTGGGACGAGCAGTACTTC.

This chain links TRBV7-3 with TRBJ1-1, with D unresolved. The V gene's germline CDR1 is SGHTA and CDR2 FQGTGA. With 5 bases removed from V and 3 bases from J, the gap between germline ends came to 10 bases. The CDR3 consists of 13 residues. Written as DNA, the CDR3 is TGTGCCAGCAGCCTCATGCGGGACACTGAAGCTTTCTTT. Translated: CASSLMRDTEAFF. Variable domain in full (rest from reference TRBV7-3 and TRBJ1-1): GAGVSQTPSNKVTEKGKYVELRCDPISGHTALYWYRQSLGQGPEFLIYFQGTGAADDSGLPNDRFFAVRPEGSVSTLKIQRTERGDSAVYLCASSLMRDTEAFFGQGTRLTVV.